A selection of T cell receptor beta chains follows, all from one sample in a study of STAT3 mutations in large granular lymphocyte leukemia. Measured with immunoSEQ multiplex PCR; TCRdb has only the in-frame clones, and not every one. The table shows under 4,500 clones, with about 70% occurring only once. Sequencing was carried out using peripheral blood mononuclear cells. All receptors derive from a man between 60 and 75 years old with T-cell large granular lymphocyte leukemia. Some clones in this sample may be carry-over from other donors' samples. Both conserved end residues are trimmed from each CDR3. The order of the fields is V gene, CDR3 protein.

v_call: TRBV7-2
cdr3_aa: ASSLTATSSGEQF

v_call: TRBV7-9
cdr3_aa: ASSLAFQRSRAF

v_call: TRBV29-1
cdr3_aa: SVVGTEAF

v_call: TRBV18
cdr3_aa: ASSQNAGQGKGAF

v_call: TRBV27
cdr3_aa: ASSRRGVGNIQY

v_call: TRBV7-9
cdr3_aa: ASSFPDGSISGANVLT

v_call: TRBV20-1
cdr3_aa: SVTGPYEQY

v_call: TRBV18
cdr3_aa: ASSPRHLAVKQPQH

v_call: TRBV5-1
cdr3_aa: ASSGGGIEQY

v_call: TRBV30
cdr3_aa: AWSGQGPGNSPLH

v_call: TRBV11-2
cdr3_aa: ASSAGITEAF

v_call: TRBV5-1
cdr3_aa: ASSVSSGANVLT

v_call: TRBV2
cdr3_aa: ASSPQGENSPLH

v_call: TRBV5-1
cdr3_aa: ASSLFFGSPLH

v_call: TRBV29-1
cdr3_aa: SVTSSWGMGT

v_call: TRBV5-4
cdr3_aa: ASSPAPDTQY

v_call: TRBV6-5
cdr3_aa: ASSFGTEAF

v_call: TRBV7-9
cdr3_aa: ASHRQANSEAF

v_call: TRBV15
cdr3_aa: ATSRDGYEDEQY

v_call: TRBV29-1
cdr3_aa: SVEVGSETQY

v_call: TRBV15
cdr3_aa: ATSRELSSYNEQF

v_call: TRBV30
cdr3_aa: AWSEGLGTWTQY

v_call: TRBV30
cdr3_aa: AWSGSGNEQF

v_call: TRBV9
cdr3_aa: ASSVRAGSYEQY

v_call: TRBV10-2
cdr3_aa: ASSTVGGTDTQY

v_call: TRBV6-5
cdr3_aa: ASTSSGEYEQY

v_call: TRBV5-1
cdr3_aa: ASILGTHGNTEAF

v_call: TRBV18
cdr3_aa: ASSPHDNQPQH

v_call: TRBV7-9
cdr3_aa: ASSSQNQPQH

v_call: TRBV30
cdr3_aa: AWSFTGGGNTQY

v_call: TRBV5-4
cdr3_aa: ASSRGQGANYGYT

v_call: TRBV10-3
cdr3_aa: AISEAGLAAGDEQF

v_call: TRBV18
cdr3_aa: ASSPRGGNNQPQH

v_call: TRBV6-6
cdr3_aa: ASRDGQPPNYGYT

v_call: TRBV5-1
cdr3_aa: ASSLAVGTNYGYT

v_call: TRBV18
cdr3_aa: ASSPDRGHYGYT

v_call: TRBV23-1
cdr3_aa: ASRHQLGVGNTIY

v_call: TRBV5-1
cdr3_aa: ASSLDYGRLF

v_call: TRBV6-6
cdr3_aa: ASRAGPPYEQY

v_call: TRBV6-1
cdr3_aa: ASSDSAGTDIQY

v_call: TRBV19
cdr3_aa: ASSYGDYNEQF

v_call: TRBV5-1
cdr3_aa: ASSLGILGTDTQY

v_call: TRBV27
cdr3_aa: ASSLGRNSNYGYT

v_call: TRBV5-1
cdr3_aa: ASSSGQMDQPQH

v_call: TRBV30
cdr3_aa: AWSVGQGNEKLF

v_call: TRBV18
cdr3_aa: ASSPRTGASDTQY

v_call: TRBV6-1
cdr3_aa: ASSEISSGANVLT

v_call: TRBV7-9
cdr3_aa: ASSPDDFAYT

v_call: TRBV5-1
cdr3_aa: ASSLGGAYGYT

v_call: TRBV5-1
cdr3_aa: ASSFSRRWFTDTQY

v_call: TRBV30
cdr3_aa: AWRYGGELF